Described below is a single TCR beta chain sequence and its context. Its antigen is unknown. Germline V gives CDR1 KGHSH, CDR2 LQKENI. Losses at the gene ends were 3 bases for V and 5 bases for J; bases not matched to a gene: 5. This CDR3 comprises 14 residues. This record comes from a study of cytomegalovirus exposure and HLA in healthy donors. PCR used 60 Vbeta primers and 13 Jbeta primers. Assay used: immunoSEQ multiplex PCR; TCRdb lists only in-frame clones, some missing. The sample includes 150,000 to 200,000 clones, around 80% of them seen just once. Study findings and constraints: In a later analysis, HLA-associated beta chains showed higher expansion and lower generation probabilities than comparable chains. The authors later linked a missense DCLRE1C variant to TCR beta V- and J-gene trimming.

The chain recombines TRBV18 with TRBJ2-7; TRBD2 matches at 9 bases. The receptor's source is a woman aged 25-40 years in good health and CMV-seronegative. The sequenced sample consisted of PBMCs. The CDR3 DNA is TGTGCCAGCTCACCCCTGGCGGGAGGGCACGAGCAGTACTTC. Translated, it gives CASSPLAGGHEQYF. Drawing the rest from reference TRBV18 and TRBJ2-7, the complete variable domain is NAGVMQNPRHLVRRRGQEARLRCSPMKGHSHVYWYRQLPEEGLKFMVYLQKENIIDESGMPKERFSAEFPKEGPSILRIQQVVRGDSAAYFCASSPLAGGHEQYFGPGTRLTVT.